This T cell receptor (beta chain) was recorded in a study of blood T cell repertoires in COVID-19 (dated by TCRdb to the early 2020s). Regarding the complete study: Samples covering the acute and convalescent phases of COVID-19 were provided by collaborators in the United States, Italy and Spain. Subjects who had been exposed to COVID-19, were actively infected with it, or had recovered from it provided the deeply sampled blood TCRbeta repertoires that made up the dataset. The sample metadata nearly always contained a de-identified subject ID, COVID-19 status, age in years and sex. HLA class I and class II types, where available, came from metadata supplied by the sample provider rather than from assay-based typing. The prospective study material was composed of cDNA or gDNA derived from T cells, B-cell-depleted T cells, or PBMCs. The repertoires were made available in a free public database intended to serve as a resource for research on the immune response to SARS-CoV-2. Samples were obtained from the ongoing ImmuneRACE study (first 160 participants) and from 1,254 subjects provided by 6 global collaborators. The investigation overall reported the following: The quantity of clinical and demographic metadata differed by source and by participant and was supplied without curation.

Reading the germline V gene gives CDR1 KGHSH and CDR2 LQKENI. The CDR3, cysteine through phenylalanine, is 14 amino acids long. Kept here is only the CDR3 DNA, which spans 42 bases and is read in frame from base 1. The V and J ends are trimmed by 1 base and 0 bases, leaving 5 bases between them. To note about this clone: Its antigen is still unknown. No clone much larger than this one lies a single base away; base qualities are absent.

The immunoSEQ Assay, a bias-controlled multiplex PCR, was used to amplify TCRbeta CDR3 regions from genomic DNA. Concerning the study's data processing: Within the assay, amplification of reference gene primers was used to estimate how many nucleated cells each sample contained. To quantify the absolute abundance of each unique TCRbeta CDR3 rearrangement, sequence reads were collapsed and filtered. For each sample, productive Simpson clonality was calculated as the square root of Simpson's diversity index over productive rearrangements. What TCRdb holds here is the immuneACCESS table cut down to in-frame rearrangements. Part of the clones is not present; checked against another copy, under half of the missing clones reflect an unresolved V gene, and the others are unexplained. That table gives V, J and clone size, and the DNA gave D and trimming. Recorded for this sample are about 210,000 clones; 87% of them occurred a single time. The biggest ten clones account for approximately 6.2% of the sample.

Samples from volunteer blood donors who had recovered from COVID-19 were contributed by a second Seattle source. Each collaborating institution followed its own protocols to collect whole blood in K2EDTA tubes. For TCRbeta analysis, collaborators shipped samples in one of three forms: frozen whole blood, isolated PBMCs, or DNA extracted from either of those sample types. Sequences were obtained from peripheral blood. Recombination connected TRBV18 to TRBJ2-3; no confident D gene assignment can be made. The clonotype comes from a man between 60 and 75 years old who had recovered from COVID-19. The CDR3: CASSPLLSTDTQYF. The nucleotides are TGTGCCAGCTCACCACTCCTAAGCACAGATACGCAGTATTTT. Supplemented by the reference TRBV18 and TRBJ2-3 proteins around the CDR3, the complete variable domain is NAGVMQNPRHLVRRRGQEARLRCSPMKGHSHVYWYRQLPEEGLKFMVYLQKENIIDESGMPKERFSAEFPKEGPSILRIQQVVRGDSAAYFCASSPLLSTDTQYFGPGTRLTVL.